Following are 10 T cell receptor beta chains from one sample sequenced in a study of memory B cells and T cells in multiple sclerosis. TCRdb's table, derived via immunoSEQ multiplex PCR, lists solely in-frame clones and lacks some. The sample includes around 50,000 clones, over 75% of them seen just once. No antigen has been assigned to these receptors. CFSE-dim autoproliferating and CFSE-high non-proliferating T cells from unstimulated culture were sequenced separately. Pooled replicate wells came from around 50 million CFSE-labeled PBMCs cultured less than eight days without stimulus. Sequencing input: PBMCs from blood kept in culture. Every receptor here comes from a human donor with multiple sclerosis.

The chain couples TRBV11-2 to TRBJ2-2; D might be TRBD2 (5 bases). CDR1 is SGHAT and CDR2 is FQNNGV in the germline V gene. The V gene lost 2 bases and the J gene lost 4 bases, with 8 bases spanning the gap. This CDR3 has 14 residues. The CDR3, as DNA: TGTGCCAGCAGCTTATACGGGGTCACCGGGGAGCTGTTTTTT. Translation gives CASSLYGVTGELFF.

The V gene is TRBV5-4, the J gene TRBJ1-2; the match to TRBD1 covers 7 bases. The CDR3 runs to 14 residues. CDR1 and CDR2 (germline): SGHNT, YYREEE (reference sequence). Losses at the gene ends were 1 base for V and 4 bases for J; bases not matched to a gene: 4. In DNA, the CDR3 is TGTGCCAGCAGCTTGAGGGGACAGAGCTATGGCTACACCTTC. Translating it yields CASSLRGQSYGYTF.

The chain combines TRBV19 with TRBJ1-2, with TRBD1 matching 7 bases. The germline CDR1 and CDR2 sequences are LNHDA and SQIVND (reference sequence). This CDR3 spans 15 amino acids. Unmatched junction bases numbered 5, after V lost 0 bases and J lost 4 bases. CDR3 sequence (DNA): TGTGCCAGTAGTATAGATCACGGGACAGCCTATGGCTACACCTTC. Protein: CASSIDHGTAYGYTF.

CDR3 loop: CASSSSSNTEAFF. The DNA of the CDR3 is TGTGCCAGTAGTTCAAGTTCGAACACTGAAGCTTTCTTT. The chain couples TRBV19 to TRBJ1-1, with D uncertain. V lost 5 bases to trimming and J lost 1 base, with 8 bases between them. The CDR3 runs to 13 residues. Germline assignment: CDR1 LNHDA and CDR2 SQIVND (reference sequence).

The chain is built from TRBV4-1 and TRBJ1-3; D gene uncertain. Trimming removed 0 bases at V and 0 bases at J, with 6 bases between. The length of the CDR3 is 15 residues. Germline V gene lookup returns CDR1 MGHRA and CDR2 YSYEKL. CDR3 coding DNA: TGCGCCAGCAGCCAAGAAGAGTTCTCTGGAAACACCATATATTTT. Protein sequence: CASSQEEFSGNTIYF.

The chain is built from TRBV5-1 and TRBJ2-5, with D maybe TRBD1 (5 bases). Germline V gene sequence: CDR1 SGHRS, CDR2 YFSETQ. Trimming left V 2 bases short and J 2 bases short, with 13 bases between. The CDR3 runs 15 residues. Here the CDR3 DNA reads TGCGCCAGCAGCTTCTTGCTAGGGGAACAAGAGACCCAGTACTTC. Its translation is CASSFLLGEQETQYF. Complete variable domain (other parts from reference TRBV5-1 and TRBJ2-5): KAGVTQTPRYLIKTRGQQVTLSCSPISGHRSVSWYQQTPGQGLQFLFEYFSETQRNKGNFPGRFSGRQFSNSRSEMNVSTLELGDSALYLCASSFLLGEQETQYFGPGTRLLVL.

A single count supports this clone. V gene TRBV5-1 combines with J gene TRBJ1-6; D not certain. Trimming took 2 bases from V and 6 from J, leaving 9 bases between them. This CDR3 contains 14 residues. Per the germline V gene, CDR1 is SGHRS and CDR2 is YFSETQ. The CDR3 bases are TGCGCCAGCAGCTTCGGCTATACTAATTCACCCCTCCACTTT. Translated, it gives CASSFGYTNSPLHF.

This rearrangement joins TRBV30 to TRBJ2-2; maybe TRBD1 (5 bases). The CDR3 consists of 14 residues. V was clipped by 7 bases and J by 3 bases, with 15 bases between them. Per the germline V gene, CDR1 is GTSNPN and CDR2 is SVGIG (reference sequence). Written as DNA, the CDR3 is TGTGCCTTAGCAGGGATCAGGCACACCGGGGAGCTGTTTTTT. It translates to CALAGIRHTGELFF.

The V and J genes are TRBV18 and TRBJ2-1; 7 bases are shared with TRBD2. CDR3 length: 17 amino acids. J lost 0 bases, V lost 0 bases, and 5 bases had no gene match. Germline loops: CDR1 KGHSH, CDR2 LQKENI. CDR3 DNA sequence: TGTGCCAGCTCACCACCGATTAGCGGGTCCTCCTACAATGAGCAGTTCTTC. Translation gives CASSPPISGSSYNEQFF.

This CDR3 reads CASSGLTYEQYF. The CDR3 DNA reads as TGTGCCAGCAGCGGTTTAACTTACGAGCAGTACTTC. This chain joins TRBV9 and TRBJ2-7; no clear D. CDR1 SGDLS and CDR2 YYNGEE come from the germline V gene. The germline V and J ends were trimmed by 3 bases and 4 bases, with 8 bases remaining between them. The CDR3 is 12 residues long.